These 21 T cell receptor beta chains were sequenced from one sample in a study of spatial heterogeneity in lung cancer. A single record per CDR3 protein comes from TCRdb applying MiXCR to the 5' RACE reads. The repertoire includes approximately 7,800 distinct CDR3 sequences, approximately 5.4% of them detected once, and around 39% sits in the top ten. Noted time point: sample taken at primary tumor resection. Frozen PBMC, nontumor lung or tumor provided whole RNA, which was sequenced unsorted. This specimen was PBMCs, taken at surgery. Source of these receptors: a male donor with early-stage non-small cell lung cancer.

This clonotype was seen at least ten times. The chain combines TRBV5-4 with TRBJ1-1, with 10 bases lining up with TRBD1. In germline, CDR1 is SGHNT, CDR2 YYREEE (reference sequence). Unmatched junction bases numbered 7, after V lost 7 bases and J lost 7 bases. The CDR3 runs to 13 residues. CDR3 residues: CASGWDRGHEAFF. For the CDR3, the DNA is TGTGCCAGCGGTTGGGACAGGGGCCATGAAGCTTTCTTT.

This clonotype was counted many times. The rearrangement links TRBV11-2 to TRBJ2-5, with D unresolved. Per the germline V gene, CDR1 is SGHAT and CDR2 is FQNNGV. The V and J ends lost 4 bases and 7 bases respectively, with 16 bases between them. CDR3 length: 14 amino acids. CDR3 sequence reads: CASSYEGQSGTQYF. CDR3 in DNA: TGTGCCAGCAGCTACGAAGGGCAATCGGGGACCCAGTACTTC. Full variable domain (missing parts from reference TRBV11-2 and TRBJ2-5): EAGVAQSPRYKIIEKRQSVAFWCNPISGHATLYWYQQILGQGPKLLIQFQNNGVVDDSQLPKDRFSAERLKGVDSTLKIQPAKLEDSAVYLCASSYEGQSGTQYFGPGTRLLVL.

This clonotype has at least ten counts. This rearrangement joins TRBV6-2 or TRBV6-3 to TRBJ2-1; 8 nucleotides agree with TRBD2. With V trimmed by 5 bases and J by 7 bases, 16 bases remained unmatched. Germline V gene lookup returns CDR1 MNHEY and CDR2 SVGEGT. The CDR3 covers 17 residues. CDR3 nucleotide sequence: TGTGCCAGCAGTCCACCCTTAGGCGGGGGGCTTGGGAATGAGCAGTTCTTC. Protein: CASSPPLGGGLGNEQFF.

The sample holds many counts of this clonotype. The chain is built from TRBV7-7 and TRBJ2-5; 10 positions match TRBD2. CDR3 length: 19 residues. CDR1 and CDR2 (germline): SSHAT, FNYEAQ (reference sequence). Trimming took 2 bases from V and 4 from J; bases not matched to a gene: 16. The CDR3 sequence is CASSLIPGLAGVEGETQYF. For the CDR3, the DNA is TGTGCCAGCAGCTTAATTCCAGGGCTAGCGGGAGTTGAGGGAGAGACCCAGTACTTC.

This clonotype was counted ten times or more. The V gene is TRBV6-5, the J gene TRBJ2-2, with 9 bases lining up with TRBD1. The length of the CDR3 is 18 residues. V gave up 2 bases and J gave up 4 bases; unmatched junction bases: 11. Per germline, CDR1 MNHEY and CDR2 SVGAGI. CDR3 region: CASSYPAKDRGTTGELFF. CDR3 nucleotide sequence: TGTGCCAGCAGTTACCCTGCTAAGGACAGGGGAACCACCGGGGAGCTGTTTTTT.

This clonotype was seen only a few times. The rearrangement links TRBV5-4 to TRBJ2-1; D is ambiguous. Germline CDR1 SGHNT, CDR2 YYREEE (reference sequence). V lost 0 bases, J lost 6 bases, and 7 bases lay in between. The CDR3 runs to 13 residues. CDR3 DNA sequence: TGTGCCAGCAGCTTGGATCGTCTCAATGAGCAGTTCTTC. Encoded protein: CASSLDRLNEQFF.

This clonotype was found a few times. V is TRBV5-1 and J is TRBJ2-3; TRBD1 agrees at 9 bases. Germline V gene lookup returns CDR1 SGHRS and CDR2 YFSETQ. This CDR3 region has 17 residues. Trimming removed 0 bases from V and 4 bases from J; junction bases left unmatched: 9. The CDR3 DNA reads as TGCGCCAGCAGCTTGGCGCCACAGGGGGCTAGGTCAGATACGCAGTATTTT. It translates to CASSLAPQGARSDTQYF.

This clonotype was counted ten times or more. This sequence joins TRBV12-3 or TRBV12-4 and TRBJ1-2; the D is unclear. The CDR3 loop spans 13 amino acids. Trimming cost V 6 bases and J 1 base, with 9 bases left between them. The CDR3 protein is CASSPDNNYGYTF. CDR3 nucleotides: TGTGCCAGCAGCCCCGACAATAACTATGGCTACACCTTC.

This chain uses TRBV10-3 with TRBJ2-7; D possibly corresponds to TRBD1 (6 bases). Trimming left V 0 bases short and J 8 bases short, with 17 bases between. This CDR3 spans 15 amino acids. Germline V gene lookup returns CDR1 ENHRY and CDR2 SYGVKD. The CDR3 DNA reads TGTGCCATCAGTGAGTCCGTGACTCGGACAGTGCAGCAGTACTTC. Its translation: CAISESVTRTVQQYF.

This clonotype showed up many times. CDR3 nucleotide sequence: TGTGCCAGTAACCTAGCGGGAGGTACGAACACCGGGGAGCTGTTTTTT. It encodes CASNLAGGTNTGELFF. This rearrangement joins TRBV19 to TRBJ2-2; 11 bases align to TRBD2. V was clipped by 7 bases and J by 0 bases; unmatched bases: 4. Germline loops: CDR1 LNHDA, CDR2 SQIVND (reference sequence). The CDR3 sequence is 16 residues long.

This clonotype has a count of ten or more. The rearrangement joins TRBV5-1 to TRBJ2-7, with D perhaps TRBD1 (6 bases). The germline V gene encodes CDR1 SGHRS and CDR2 YFSETQ. With 0 bases removed from V and 3 bases from J, the gap between germline ends came to 13 bases. The CDR3 totals 15 residues. CDR3 coding DNA: TGCGCCAGCAGCTTGGCGCCAGGGGTGTTCTACGAGCAGTACTTC. Encoded protein: CASSLAPGVFYEQYF.

Ten or more counts support this clonotype. The chain uses TRBV7-9 and TRBJ2-1; 9 nucleotides line up with TRBD1. J gave up 8 bases and V 4 bases, and 9 bases lay outside the gene matches. Per germline, CDR1 SEHNR and CDR2 FQNEAQ (reference sequence). CDR3 length: 15 residues. CDR3 sequence: CASSSGDRDLDEQFF. For the CDR3, the DNA is TGTGCCAGCAGCTCCGGGGACAGGGACCTCGATGAGCAGTTCTTC.

This clonotype showed up many times. The chain recombines TRBV27 with TRBJ2-1; the D gene is possibly TRBD1 (6 bases). The CDR3 runs 13 residues. Trimming took 5 bases from V and 11 from J, leaving 16 bases between them. The germline V gene has CDR1 MNHEY and CDR2 SMNVEV (reference sequence). The CDR3 spells CASSLREDRKQFF. Here the CDR3 DNA reads TGTGCCAGCAGTCTCAGAGAGGACAGAAAGCAGTTCTTC.

The V and J genes are TRBV14 and TRBJ2-1; 13 bases align to TRBD2. Germline CDR1 reads SGHDN; CDR2 reads FVKESK. V gave up 0 bases and J gave up 12 bases; unmatched junction bases: 5. This CDR3 is built from 15 residues. This CDR3 is CASSQELAGGPVQFF. DNA for the CDR3: TGTGCCAGCAGCCAAGAACTAGCGGGAGGGCCCGTGCAGTTCTTC.

In this sample, this clonotype turned up many times. The CDR3, as DNA: TGTGCCAGTAGTGACCGGGCGCAAAACACCATATATTTT. Translation: CASSDRAQNTIYF. The chain joins TRBV19 to TRBJ1-3; D is unresolved. CDR1 and CDR2 (germline): LNHDA, SQIVND (reference sequence). CDR3 size: 13 residues. V lost 5 bases, J lost 6 bases, and 11 bases lay in between.

This clonotype was observed many times. The chain links TRBV28 to TRBJ1-1; tentatively, D is TRBD1 (6 bases). The V gene lost 3 bases and the J gene lost 3 bases, with 14 bases spanning the gap. CDR3 length: 15 amino acids. Germline CDR1 reads MDHEN; CDR2 reads SYDVKM. Here the CDR3 reads CASSLMAQGDTEAFF. The CDR3 region has the DNA TGTGCCAGCAGTTTGATGGCACAGGGCGACACTGAAGCTTTCTTT.

This clonotype has ten or more counts. V is TRBV30 and J is TRBJ2-7, with 13 bases lining up with TRBD2. Germline CDR1 and CDR2: GTSNPN and SVGIG (reference sequence). V shed 3 bases, J shed 2 bases, and the junction held 4 bases outside the gene matches. The CDR3 consists of 15 residues. In nucleotides, the CDR3 is TGTGCCTGGAGACCTGGGACTAGCGGGGCCTACGAGCAGTACTTC. Translating gives CAWRPGTSGAYEQYF.

This clonotype is medium-sized. The gene calls are TRBV11-2 and TRBJ2-1; 10 positions agree with TRBD1. The CDR3 extends over 15 amino acids. Germline CDR1 reads SGHAT; CDR2 reads FQNNGV. J gave up 9 bases and V 4 bases, and 9 bases lay outside the gene matches. The CDR3 bases are TGTGCCAGCAGCTCGACAGGGGGCAGATATAGTGAGCAGTTCTTC. This encodes CASSSTGGRYSEQFF.

This clonotype appeared a few times. The V call is TRBV7-9, the J call TRBJ1-1; 9 bases agree with TRBD1. CDR1 and CDR2 (germline): SEHNR, FQNEAQ (reference sequence). The CDR3 has 16 residues. V was pared by 5 bases and J by 4 bases, with 11 bases of the junction left unmatched. The CDR3 sequence is CASSDTSGQGLTEAFF. Written as DNA, the CDR3 is TGTGCCAGCAGCGATACTTCCGGACAGGGGCTCACTGAAGCTTTCTTT.

The chain couples TRBV7-2 to TRBJ2-1; the D gene could be TRBD1 or TRBD2 (5 bases each). V dropped 3 bases and J dropped 0 bases, with 15 bases sitting between them. The CDR3 totals 17 residues. Germline CDR1 reads SGHTA; CDR2 reads FQGNSA. The CDR3 region has the DNA TGTGCCAGCAGCTTGCGTCCCGGGGCCCACTCCTACAATGAGCAGTTCTTC. This encodes CASSLRPGAHSYNEQFF.

The table lists this clonotype with many counts. The gene calls are TRBV2 and TRBJ2-7; 8 positions agree with TRBD1. CDR3 length: 14 amino acids. Germline CDR1 is SNHLY and CDR2 is FYNNEI. Losses at the gene ends were 5 bases for V and 6 bases for J; bases not matched to a gene: 9. The CDR3 loop is CASSSRDRPSEQYF. DNA for the CDR3: TGTGCCAGCAGTTCCCGGGACAGGCCCTCCGAGCAGTACTTC.